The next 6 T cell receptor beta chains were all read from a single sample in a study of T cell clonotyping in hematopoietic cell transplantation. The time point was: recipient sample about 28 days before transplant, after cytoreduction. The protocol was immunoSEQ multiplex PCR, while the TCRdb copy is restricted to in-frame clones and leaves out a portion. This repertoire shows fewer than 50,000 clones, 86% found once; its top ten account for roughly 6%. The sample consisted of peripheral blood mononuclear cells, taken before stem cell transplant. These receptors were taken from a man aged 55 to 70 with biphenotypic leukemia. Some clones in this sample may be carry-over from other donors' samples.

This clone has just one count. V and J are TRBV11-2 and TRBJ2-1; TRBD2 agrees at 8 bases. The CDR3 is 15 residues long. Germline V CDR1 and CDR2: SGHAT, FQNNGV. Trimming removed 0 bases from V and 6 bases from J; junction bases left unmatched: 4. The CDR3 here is CASSLDPAGANEQFF. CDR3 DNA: TGTGCCAGCAGCTTAGATCCAGCGGGAGCCAATGAGCAGTTCTTC.

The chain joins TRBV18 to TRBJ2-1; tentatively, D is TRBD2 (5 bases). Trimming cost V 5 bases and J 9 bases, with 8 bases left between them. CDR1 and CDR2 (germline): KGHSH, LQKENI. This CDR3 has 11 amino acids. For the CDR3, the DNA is TGTGCCAGCTCAGACCGGGGTGAGCAGTTCTTC. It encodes CASSDRGEQFF.

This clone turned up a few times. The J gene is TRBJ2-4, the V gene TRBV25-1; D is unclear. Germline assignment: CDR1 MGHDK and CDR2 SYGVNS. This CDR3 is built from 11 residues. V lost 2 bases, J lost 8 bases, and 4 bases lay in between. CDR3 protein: CASSEGDIQYF. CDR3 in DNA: TGTGCCAGCAGTGAAGGAGACATTCAGTACTTC. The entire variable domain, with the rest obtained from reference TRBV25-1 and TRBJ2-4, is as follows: EADIYQTPRYLVIGTGKKITLECSQTMGHDKMYWYQQDPGMELHLIHYSYGVNSTEKGDLSSESTVSRIRTEHFPLTLESARPSHTSQYLCASSEGDIQYFGAGTRLSVL.

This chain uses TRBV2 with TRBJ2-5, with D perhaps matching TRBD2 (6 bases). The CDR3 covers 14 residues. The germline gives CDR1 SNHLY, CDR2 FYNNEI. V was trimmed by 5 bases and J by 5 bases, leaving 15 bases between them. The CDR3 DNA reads TGTGCCAGCAGTAGTGGGGGGAGGTGGGAGACCCAGTACTTC. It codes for CASSSGGRWETQYF.

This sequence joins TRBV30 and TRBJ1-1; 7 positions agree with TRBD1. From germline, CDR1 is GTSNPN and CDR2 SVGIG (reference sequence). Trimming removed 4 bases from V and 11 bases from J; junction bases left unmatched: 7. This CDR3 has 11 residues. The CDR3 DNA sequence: TGTGCCTGGATAGATGGACAGGCCGCTTTCTTT. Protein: CAWIDGQAAFF.

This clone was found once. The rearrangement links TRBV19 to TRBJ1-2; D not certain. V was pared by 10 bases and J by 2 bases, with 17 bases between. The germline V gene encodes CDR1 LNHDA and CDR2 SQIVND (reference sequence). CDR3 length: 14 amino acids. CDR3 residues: CATSLRGRNYGYTF. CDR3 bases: TGTGCCACCTCACTGCGGGGTCGGAACTATGGCTACACCTTC.